This TCR beta chain is from a study of PD-L1 blockade in urothelial cancer. Across the study: The year 2014 saw patients start atezolizumab, 1,200 mg intravenously every 3 weeks. Blood samples had a median of 141,255 T cells.

Germline values: CDR1 GTSNPN, CDR2 SVGIG (reference sequence). The CDR3 has 14 amino acids. V was pared by 0 bases and J by 5 bases, with 6 bases of the junction left unmatched. Repertoires were generated with immunoSEQ multiplex PCR, while TCRdb's copy carries only in-frame clones and drops some. The sample has 45,000 to 65,000 clones, roughly 87% seen once. This sample's time point: pretreatment peripheral blood. The specimen comprised PBMCs, sampled around atezolizumab (anti-PD-L1) treatment. The source is a man between 65 and 85 years old with urothelial cancer. The V and J genes are TRBV30 and TRBJ2-5; 7 positions match TRBD2. The CDR3 DNA follows: TGTGCCTGGAGTGTTGCGGGAGTGGAGGAGACCCAGTACTTC. Amino acid sequence: CAWSVAGVEETQYF.